The source of this T cell receptor beta chain is a study of blood T cell repertoires in COVID-19. About the study: The origin of the acute and convalescent COVID-19 samples was the United States, Italy and Spain.

Only in-frame clones appear in the TCRdb table, and some are missing; sequencing was by immunoSEQ multiplex PCR. The sample carries roughly 40,000 clones, roughly 88% recorded once. This sequence originates from a human donor in a cohort sampled during active COVID-19. The sequenced sample consisted of peripheral blood.

CDR3 sequence (DNA): TGTGCCAGCAGCCCAGGGGGATCCTATAATTCACCCCTCCACTTT. The encoded protein is CASSPGGSYNSPLHF. This chain connects TRBV3-1 (or the pseudogene TRBV3-2) to TRBJ1-6, with TRBD1 matching over 7 bases. CDR1 is LGHDT, CDR2 YNNKEL, per germline (reference sequence). The CDR3 consists of 15 residues. The J segment lost 1 base and the V segment lost 4 bases, leaving 1 base of the junction unmatched.